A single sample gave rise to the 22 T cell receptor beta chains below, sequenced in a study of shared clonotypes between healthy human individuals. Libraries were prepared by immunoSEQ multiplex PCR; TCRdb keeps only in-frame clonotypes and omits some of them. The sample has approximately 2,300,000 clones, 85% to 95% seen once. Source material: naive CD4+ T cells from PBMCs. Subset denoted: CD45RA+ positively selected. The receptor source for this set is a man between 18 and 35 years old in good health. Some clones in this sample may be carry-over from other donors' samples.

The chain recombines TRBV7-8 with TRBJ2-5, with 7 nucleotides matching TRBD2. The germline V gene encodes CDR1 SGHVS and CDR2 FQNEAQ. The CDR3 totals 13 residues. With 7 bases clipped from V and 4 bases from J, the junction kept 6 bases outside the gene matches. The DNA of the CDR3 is TGTGCCAGCACCCGGGCGGGAGTAGAGACCCAGTACTTC. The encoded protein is CASTRAGVETQYF.

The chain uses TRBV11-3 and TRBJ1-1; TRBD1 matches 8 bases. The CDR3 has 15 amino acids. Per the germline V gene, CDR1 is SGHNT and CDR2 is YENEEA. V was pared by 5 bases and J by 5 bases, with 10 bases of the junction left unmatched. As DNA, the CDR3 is TGTGCCAGCAGCGCCAATTCAGGGGGCCGGACTGAAGCTTTCTTT. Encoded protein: CASSANSGGRTEAFF.

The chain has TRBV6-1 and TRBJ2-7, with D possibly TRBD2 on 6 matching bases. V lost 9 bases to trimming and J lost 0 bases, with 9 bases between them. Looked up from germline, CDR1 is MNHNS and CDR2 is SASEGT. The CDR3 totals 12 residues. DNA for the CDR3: TGTGCCAGTGGGGACTTCTCCTACGAGCAGTACTTC. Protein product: CASGDFSYEQYF.

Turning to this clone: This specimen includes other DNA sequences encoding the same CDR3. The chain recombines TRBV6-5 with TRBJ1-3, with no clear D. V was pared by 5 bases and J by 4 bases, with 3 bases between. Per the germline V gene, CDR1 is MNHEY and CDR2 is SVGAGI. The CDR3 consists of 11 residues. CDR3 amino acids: CASSQGNTIYF. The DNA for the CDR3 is TGTGCCAGCAGTCAGGGAAACACCATATATTTT.

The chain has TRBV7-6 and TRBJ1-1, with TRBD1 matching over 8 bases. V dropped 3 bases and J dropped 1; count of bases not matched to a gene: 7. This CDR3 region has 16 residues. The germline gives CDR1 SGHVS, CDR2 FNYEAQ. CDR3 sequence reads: CASSLNRQGPNTEAFF. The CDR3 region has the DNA TGTGCCAGCAGCTTGAATCGACAGGGGCCGAACACTGAAGCTTTCTTT.

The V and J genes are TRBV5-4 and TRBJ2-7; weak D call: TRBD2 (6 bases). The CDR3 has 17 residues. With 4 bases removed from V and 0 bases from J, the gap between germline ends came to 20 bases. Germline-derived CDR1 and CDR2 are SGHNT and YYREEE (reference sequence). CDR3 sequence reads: CASSPGRPAQSSYEQYF. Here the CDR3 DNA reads TGTGCCAGCAGCCCCGGGAGACCAGCGCAAAGCTCCTACGAGCAGTACTTC. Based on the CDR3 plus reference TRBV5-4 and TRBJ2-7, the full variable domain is ETGVTQSPTHLIKTRGQQVTLRCSSQSGHNTVSWYQQALGQGPQFIFQYYREEENGRGNFPPRFSGLQFPNYSSELNVNALELDDSALYLCASSPGRPAQSSYEQYFGPGTRLTVT.

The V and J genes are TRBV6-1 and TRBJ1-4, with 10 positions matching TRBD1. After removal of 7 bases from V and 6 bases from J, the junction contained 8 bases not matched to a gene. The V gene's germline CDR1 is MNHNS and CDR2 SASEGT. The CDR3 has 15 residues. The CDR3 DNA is TGTGCCAGCAATCGACAGGGGGCGGGGGATGAAAAACTGTTTTTT. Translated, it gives CASNRQGAGDEKLFF.

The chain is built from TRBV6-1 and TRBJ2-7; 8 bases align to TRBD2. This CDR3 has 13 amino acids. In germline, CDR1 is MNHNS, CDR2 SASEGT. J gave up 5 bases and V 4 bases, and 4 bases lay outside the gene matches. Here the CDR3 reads CASSGSGRDEQYF. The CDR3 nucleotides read TGTGCCAGCAGTGGGAGCGGGAGAGACGAGCAGTACTTC.

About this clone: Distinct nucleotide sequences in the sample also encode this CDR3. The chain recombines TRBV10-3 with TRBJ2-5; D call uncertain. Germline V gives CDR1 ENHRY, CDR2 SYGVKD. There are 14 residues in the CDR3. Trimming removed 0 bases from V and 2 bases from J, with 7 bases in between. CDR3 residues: CAISESGSQETQYF. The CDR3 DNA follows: TGTGCCATCAGTGAGTCCGGTTCGCAAGAGACCCAGTACTTC.

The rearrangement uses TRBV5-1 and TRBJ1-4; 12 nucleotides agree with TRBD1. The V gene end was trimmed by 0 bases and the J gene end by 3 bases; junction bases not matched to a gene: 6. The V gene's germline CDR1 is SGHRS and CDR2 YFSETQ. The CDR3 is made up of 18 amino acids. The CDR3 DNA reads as TGCGCCAGCAGCTTGGAAGGGACAGGGGGCTCATCTAATGAAAAACTGTTTTTT. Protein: CASSLEGTGGSSNEKLFF.

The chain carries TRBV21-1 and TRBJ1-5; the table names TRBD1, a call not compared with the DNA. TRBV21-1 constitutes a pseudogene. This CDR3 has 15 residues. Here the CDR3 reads CASSYTGTENQPQHF. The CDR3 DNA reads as TGTGCCAGCAGTTATACCGGGACAGAAAATCAGCCCCAGCATTTT.

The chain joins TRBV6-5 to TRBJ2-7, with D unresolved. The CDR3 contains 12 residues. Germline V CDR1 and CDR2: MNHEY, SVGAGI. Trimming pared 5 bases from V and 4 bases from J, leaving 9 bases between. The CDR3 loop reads CASSRPPYEQYF. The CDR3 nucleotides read TGTGCCAGCAGTCGTCCCCCATACGAGCAGTACTTC.

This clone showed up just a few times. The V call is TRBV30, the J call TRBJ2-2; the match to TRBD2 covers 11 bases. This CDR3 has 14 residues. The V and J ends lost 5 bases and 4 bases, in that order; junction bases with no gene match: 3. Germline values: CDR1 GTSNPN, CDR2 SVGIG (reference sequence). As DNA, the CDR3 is TGTGCCTGGGGCGGACTAGCGGGCACCGGGGAGCTGTTTTTT. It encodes CAWGGLAGTGELFF.

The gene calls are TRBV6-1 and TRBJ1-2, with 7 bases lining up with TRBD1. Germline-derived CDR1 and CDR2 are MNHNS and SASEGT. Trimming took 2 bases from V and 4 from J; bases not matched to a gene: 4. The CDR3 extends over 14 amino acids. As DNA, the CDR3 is TGTGCCAGCAGTGAAATTCGGGACAGCTATGGCTACACCTTC. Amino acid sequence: CASSEIRDSYGYTF.

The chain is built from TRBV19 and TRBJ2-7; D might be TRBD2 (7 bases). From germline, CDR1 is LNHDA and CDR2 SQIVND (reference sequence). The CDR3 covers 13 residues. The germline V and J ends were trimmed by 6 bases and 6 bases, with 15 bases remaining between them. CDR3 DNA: TGTGCCAGTAGGCTGGCGGGGGCGGGCGAGCAGTACTTC. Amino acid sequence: CASRLAGAGEQYF.

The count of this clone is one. The CDR3 coding sequence is TGCGCCAGCAGCTTGGCGCGGGACTACGAGCAGTACTTC. This translates into CASSLARDYEQYF. The gene calls are TRBV5-1 and TRBJ2-7, with D possibly matching TRBD2 (6 bases). This CDR3 spans 13 amino acids. Trimming pared 0 bases from V and 3 bases from J, leaving 7 bases between. Germline values: CDR1 SGHRS, CDR2 YFSETQ.

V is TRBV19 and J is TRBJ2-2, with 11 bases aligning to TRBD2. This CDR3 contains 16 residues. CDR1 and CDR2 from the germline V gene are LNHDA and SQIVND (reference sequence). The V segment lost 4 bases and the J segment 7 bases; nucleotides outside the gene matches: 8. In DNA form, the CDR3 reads TGTGCCAGTAGTACCATACTAGCGGGAGAGGGCGGGGAGCTGTTTTTT. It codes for CASSTILAGEGGELFF.

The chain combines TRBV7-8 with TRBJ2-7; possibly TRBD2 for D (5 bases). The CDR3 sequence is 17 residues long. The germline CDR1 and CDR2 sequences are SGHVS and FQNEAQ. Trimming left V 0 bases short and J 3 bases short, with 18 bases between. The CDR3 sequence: CASSLALRGSRYYEQYF. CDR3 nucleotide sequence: TGTGCCAGCAGCTTAGCCCTCCGAGGGTCGCGCTACTACGAGCAGTACTTC. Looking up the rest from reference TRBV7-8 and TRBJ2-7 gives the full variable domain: GAGVSQSPRYKVAKRGQDVALRCDPISGHVSLFWYQQALGQGPEFLTYFQNEAQLDKSGLPSDRFFAERPEGSVSTLKIQRTQQEDSAVYLCASSLALRGSRYYEQYFGPGTRLTVT.

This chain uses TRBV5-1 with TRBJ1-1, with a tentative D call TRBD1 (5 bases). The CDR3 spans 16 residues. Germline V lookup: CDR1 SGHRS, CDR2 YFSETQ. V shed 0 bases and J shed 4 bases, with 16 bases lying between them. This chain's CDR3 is CASSLEAGRLGTEAFF. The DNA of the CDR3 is TGCGCCAGCAGCTTGGAGGCAGGGCGGTTAGGCACTGAAGCTTTCTTT. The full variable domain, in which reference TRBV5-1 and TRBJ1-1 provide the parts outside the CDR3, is KAGVTQTPRYLIKTRGQQVTLSCSPISGHRSVSWYQQTPGQGLQFLFEYFSETQRNKGNFPGRFSGRQFSNSRSEMNVSTLELGDSALYLCASSLEAGRLGTEAFFGQGTRLTVV.

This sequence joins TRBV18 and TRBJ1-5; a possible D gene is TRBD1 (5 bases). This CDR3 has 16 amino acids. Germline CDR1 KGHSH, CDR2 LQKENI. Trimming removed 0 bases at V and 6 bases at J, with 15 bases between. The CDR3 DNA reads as TGTGCCAGCTCACCACCTGGTGGGACGAGAGGTCAGCCCCAGCATTTT. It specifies CASSPPGGTRGQPQHF.

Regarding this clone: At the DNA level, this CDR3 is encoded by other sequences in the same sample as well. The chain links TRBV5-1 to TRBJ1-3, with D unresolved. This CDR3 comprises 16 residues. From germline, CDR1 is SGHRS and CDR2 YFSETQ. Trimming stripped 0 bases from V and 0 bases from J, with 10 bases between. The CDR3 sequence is CASSLVGTGSGNTIYF. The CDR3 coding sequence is TGCGCCAGCAGCTTGGTTGGCACCGGCTCTGGAAACACCATATATTTT.

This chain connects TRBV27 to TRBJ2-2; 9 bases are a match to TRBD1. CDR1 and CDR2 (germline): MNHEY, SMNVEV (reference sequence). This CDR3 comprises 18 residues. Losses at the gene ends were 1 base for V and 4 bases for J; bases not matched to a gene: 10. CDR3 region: CASSLYLYRDRVTGELFF. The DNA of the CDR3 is TGTGCCAGCAGTTTATATCTCTATAGGGACAGGGTCACCGGGGAGCTGTTTTTT.